This T cell receptor beta chain originates from a study of blood T cells in healthy people across ages. On the study more broadly: Template switching retrieved approximately one barcoded beta molecule for each two T cells. Study-level findings and limits: TCR beta diversity tracked closely with naive T cell percentage. TCR beta diversity per million T cells fell roughly linearly with age.

This clonotype was detected a few times. Its matching antigen is unknown. A second PCR of about 6 to 12 cycles used a sample-barcoded 5' primer and a J-beta primer mix. A single record per CDR3 protein comes from TCRdb applying MiXCR to the 5' RACE reads. The sample lists hundreds of thousands of distinct CDR3 sequences; less than 35% were seen once. Germline CDR1 and CDR2: SGHAT and FQNNGV. The V segment lost 1 base and the J segment 6 bases; nucleotides outside the gene matches: 8. This CDR3 is 16 amino acids long. V gene TRBV11-2 combines with J gene TRBJ2-3; 9 bases align to TRBD2. The TCR comes from a woman of 80 years or more in good health. Specimen: blood. CDR3 region: CASSLVGGTSSDTQYF. DNA for the CDR3: TGTGCCAGCAGCTTAGTTGGCGGGACTAGCTCGGATACGCAGTATTTT.